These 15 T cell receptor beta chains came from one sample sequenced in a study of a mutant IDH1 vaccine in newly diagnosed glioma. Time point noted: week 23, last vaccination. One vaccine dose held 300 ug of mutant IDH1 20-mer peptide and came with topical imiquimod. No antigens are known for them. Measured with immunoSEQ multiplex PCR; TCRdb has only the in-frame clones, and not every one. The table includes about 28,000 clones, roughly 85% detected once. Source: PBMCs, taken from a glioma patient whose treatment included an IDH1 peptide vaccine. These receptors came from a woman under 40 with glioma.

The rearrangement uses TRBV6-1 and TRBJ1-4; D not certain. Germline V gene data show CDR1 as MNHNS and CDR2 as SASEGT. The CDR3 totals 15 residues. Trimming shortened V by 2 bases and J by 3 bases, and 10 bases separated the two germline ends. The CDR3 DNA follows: TGTGCCAGCAGTGAATTTGGTTGGGCTAATGAAAAACTGTTTTTT. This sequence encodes CASSEFGWANEKLFF.

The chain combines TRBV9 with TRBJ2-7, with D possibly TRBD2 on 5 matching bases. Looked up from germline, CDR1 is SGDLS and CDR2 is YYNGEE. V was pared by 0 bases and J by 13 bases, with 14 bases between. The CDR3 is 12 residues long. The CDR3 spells CASSVGGPPAYF. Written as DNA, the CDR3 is TGTGCCAGCAGCGTAGGAGGGCCTCCCGCCTACTTC.

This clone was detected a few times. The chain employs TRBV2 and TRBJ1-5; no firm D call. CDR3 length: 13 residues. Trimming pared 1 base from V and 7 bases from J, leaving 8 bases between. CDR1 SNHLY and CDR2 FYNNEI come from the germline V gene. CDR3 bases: TGTGCCAGCAGTGAAGTCACGGGACAGCCCCAGCATTTT. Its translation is CASSEVTGQPQHF.

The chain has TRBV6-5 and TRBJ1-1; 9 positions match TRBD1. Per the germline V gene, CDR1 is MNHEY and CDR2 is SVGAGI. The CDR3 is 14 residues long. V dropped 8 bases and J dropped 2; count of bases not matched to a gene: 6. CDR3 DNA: TGTGCCAGCCGACAGGGGGGACGAAACACTGAAGCTTTCTTT. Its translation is CASRQGGRNTEAFF.

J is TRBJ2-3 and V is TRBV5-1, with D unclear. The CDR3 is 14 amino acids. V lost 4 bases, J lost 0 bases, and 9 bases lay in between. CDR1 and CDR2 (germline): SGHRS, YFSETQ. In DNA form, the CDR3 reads TGCGCCAGCAGCAGGGAACGTAGCACAGATACGCAGTATTTT. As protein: CASSRERSTDTQYF.

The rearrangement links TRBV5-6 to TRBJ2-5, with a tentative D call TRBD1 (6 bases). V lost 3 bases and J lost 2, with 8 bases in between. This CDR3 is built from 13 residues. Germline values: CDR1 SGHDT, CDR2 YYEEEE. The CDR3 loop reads CASSSGHQETQYF. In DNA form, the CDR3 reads TGTGCCAGCAGCTCGGGACATCAAGAGACCCAGTACTTC.

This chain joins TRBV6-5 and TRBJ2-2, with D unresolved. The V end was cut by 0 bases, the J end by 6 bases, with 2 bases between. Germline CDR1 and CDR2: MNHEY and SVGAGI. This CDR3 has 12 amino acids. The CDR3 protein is CASSYSAGELFF. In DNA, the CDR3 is TGTGCCAGCAGTTACTCGGCCGGGGAGCTGTTTTTT.

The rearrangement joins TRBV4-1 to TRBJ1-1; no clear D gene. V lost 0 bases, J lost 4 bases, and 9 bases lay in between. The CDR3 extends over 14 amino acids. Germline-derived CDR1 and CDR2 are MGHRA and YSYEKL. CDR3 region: CASSQERWGTEAFF. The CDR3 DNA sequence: TGCGCCAGCAGCCAAGAGAGGTGGGGCACTGAAGCTTTCTTT.

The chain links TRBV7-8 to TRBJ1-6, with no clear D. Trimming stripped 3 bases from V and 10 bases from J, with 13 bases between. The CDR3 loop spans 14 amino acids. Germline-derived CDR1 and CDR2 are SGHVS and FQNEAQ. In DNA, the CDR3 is TGTGCCAGCAGCTTTGCATCTTCGGGCTCACCCCTCCACTTT. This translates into CASSFASSGSPLHF.

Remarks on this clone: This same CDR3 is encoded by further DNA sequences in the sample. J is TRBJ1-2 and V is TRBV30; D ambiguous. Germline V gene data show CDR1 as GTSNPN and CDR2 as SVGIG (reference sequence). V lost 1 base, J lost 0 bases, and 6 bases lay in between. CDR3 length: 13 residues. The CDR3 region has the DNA TGTGCCTGGAGTGCAGGTCCTAACTATGGCTACACCTTC. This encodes CAWSAGPNYGYTF.

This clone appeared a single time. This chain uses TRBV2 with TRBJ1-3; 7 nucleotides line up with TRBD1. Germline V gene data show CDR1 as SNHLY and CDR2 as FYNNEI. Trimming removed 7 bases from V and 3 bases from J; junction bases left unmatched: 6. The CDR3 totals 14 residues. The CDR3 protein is CASTTGTVGNTIYF. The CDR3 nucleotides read TGTGCCAGCACTACCGGGACAGTTGGAAACACCATATATTTT.

This CDR3 is CASSLRGEGTNEKLFF. Written as DNA, the CDR3 is TGTGCCAGCAGCTTAAGAGGGGAGGGGACTAATGAAAAACTGTTTTTT. The rearrangement uses TRBV7-2 and TRBJ1-4, with D maybe TRBD1 (5 bases). Looked up from germline, CDR1 is SGHTA and CDR2 is FQGNSA. This CDR3 comprises 16 residues. V was pared by 2 bases and J by 2 bases, with 12 bases between.

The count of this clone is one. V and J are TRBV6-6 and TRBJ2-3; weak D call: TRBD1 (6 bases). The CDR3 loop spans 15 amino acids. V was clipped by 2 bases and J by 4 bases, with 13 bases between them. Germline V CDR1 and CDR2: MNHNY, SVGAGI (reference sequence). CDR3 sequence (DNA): TGTGCCAGCAGTTACACACAGGGACGCGCAGATACGCAGTATTTT. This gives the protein CASSYTQGRADTQYF.

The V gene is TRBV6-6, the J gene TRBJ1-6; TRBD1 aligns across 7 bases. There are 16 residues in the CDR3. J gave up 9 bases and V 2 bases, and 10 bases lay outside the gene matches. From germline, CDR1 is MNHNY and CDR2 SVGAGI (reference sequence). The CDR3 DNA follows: TGTGCCAGCAGTTACCTCGACAGGGCCGTAGGTTCACCCCTCCACTTT. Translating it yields CASSYLDRAVGSPLHF.

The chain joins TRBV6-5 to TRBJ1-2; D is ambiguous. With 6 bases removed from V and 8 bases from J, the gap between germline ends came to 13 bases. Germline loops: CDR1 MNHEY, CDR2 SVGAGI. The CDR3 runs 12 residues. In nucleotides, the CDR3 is TGTGCCAGCAGGAGTCATGAGCAAGGCTACACCTTC. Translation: CASRSHEQGYTF.